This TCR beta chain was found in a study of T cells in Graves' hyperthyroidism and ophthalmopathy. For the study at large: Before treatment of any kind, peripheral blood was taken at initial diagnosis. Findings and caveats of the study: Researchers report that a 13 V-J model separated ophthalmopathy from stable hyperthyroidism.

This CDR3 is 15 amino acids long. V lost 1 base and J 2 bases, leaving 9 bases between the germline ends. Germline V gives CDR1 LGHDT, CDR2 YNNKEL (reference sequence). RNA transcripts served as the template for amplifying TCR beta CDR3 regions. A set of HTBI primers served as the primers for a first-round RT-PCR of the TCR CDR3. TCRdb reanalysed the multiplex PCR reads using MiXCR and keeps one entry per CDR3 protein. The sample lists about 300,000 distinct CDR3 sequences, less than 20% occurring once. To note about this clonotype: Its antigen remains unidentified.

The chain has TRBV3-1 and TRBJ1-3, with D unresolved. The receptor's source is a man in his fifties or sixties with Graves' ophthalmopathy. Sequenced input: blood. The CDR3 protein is CASSQGIGTGNTIYF. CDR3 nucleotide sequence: TGTGCCAGCAGCCAAGGTATAGGGACTGGAAACACCATATATTTT.